One sample yielded the 21 T cell receptor beta chains listed below, sequenced in a study of human T cells and chemical hapten exposure. Time point defined: patch test 3, about 24 weeks after DPC sensitization. Specified treatment: therapeutic diphenylcyclopropenone sensitization with weekly scalp DPC. Via MiXCR, TCRdb re-called the RACE reads, giving one row per CDR3 protein. Of approximately 30,000 distinct CDR3 sequences in the sample, more than 5% were seen once. The sample was whole blood, taken in connection with sensitization to the hapten diphenylcyclopropenone (DPC). All receptors come from a man under 40 with alopecia areata. Some clones in this sample may be carry-over from other donors' samples.

This clonotype was observed many times. The chain recombines TRBV7-2 with TRBJ2-2; 7 bases map to TRBD1. The CDR3 has 16 residues. The germline gives CDR1 SGHTA, CDR2 FQGNSA. The ends lost 5 bases at V and 6 bases at J; junction bases unmatched: 12. The CDR3 DNA reads TGTGCCAGCAGCAAGACAGGGAGAGTAGGGGCCGGGGAGCTGTTTTTT. Its translation: CASSKTGRVGAGELFF.

The genes are TRBV30 and TRBJ2-1; 7 positions match TRBD1. CDR3 length equals 11 residues. The V and J ends lost 2 bases and 12 bases, in that order; junction bases with no gene match: 4. The germline CDR1 and CDR2 sequences are GTSNPN and SVGIG (reference sequence). CDR3 DNA sequence: TGTGCCTGGAGTAACCGGGACAGGCAGTTCTTC. Its translation is CAWSNRDRQFF. The full variable domain, in which reference TRBV30 and TRBJ2-1 provide the parts outside the CDR3, is SQTIHQWPATLVQPVGSPLSLECTVEGTSNPNLYWYRQAAGRGLQLLFYSVGIGQISSEVPQNLSASRPQDRQFILSSKKLLLSDSGFYLCAWSNRDRQFFGPGTRLTVL.

This clonotype was counted a few times. CDR3 DNA: TGTGCCAGCAGCTACGGTCCCAGCTCCTACGAGCAGTACTTC. Its protein is CASSYGPSSYEQYF. This chain joins TRBV11-3 and TRBJ2-7, with unresolved D. With 4 bases removed from V and 0 bases from J, the gap between germline ends came to 10 bases. Germline lookup yields CDR1 SGHNT and CDR2 YENEEA. The CDR3 loop spans 14 amino acids.

This clonotype has a count of ten or more. The V call is TRBV6-5, the J call TRBJ2-3, with 8 bases that match TRBD1. After removal of 5 bases from V and 1 base from J, the junction contained 5 bases not matched to a gene. CDR3 length: 15 residues. Germline V lookup: CDR1 MNHEY, CDR2 SVGAGI. CDR3 loop: CASSPDRGRTDTQYF. In nucleotides, the CDR3 is TGTGCCAGCAGTCCCGACAGGGGCCGCACAGATACGCAGTATTTT.

In its sample, this clonotype was seen many times. The J gene is TRBJ1-3, the V gene TRBV4-2; the D is unclear. CDR1 and CDR2 (germline): LGHNA, YNFKEQ. The CDR3 runs 15 residues. The V end was cut by 7 bases, the J end by 0 bases, with 13 bases between. DNA of the CDR3: TGTGCCAGCACCCTAACGGGAAGCTCTGGAAACACCATATATTTT. Its protein product is CASTLTGSSGNTIYF.

Turning to this clonotype: A much more abundant neighbour one base away suggests this may be a read error. CDR3 protein: CASSVCNEQFF. CDR3 coding DNA: TGTGCCAGCAGTGTTTGCAATGAGCAGTTCTTC. The chain uses TRBV2 and TRBJ2-1; D remains unclear. The CDR3 is 11 amino acids. Germline V gene data show CDR1 as SNHLY and CDR2 as FYNNEI. V lost 4 bases, J lost 6 bases, and 4 bases lay in between.

Notes on this clonotype: Just one base apart from a much larger clone, this may be a read error. The J gene is TRBJ1-6, the V gene TRBV7-2; D is uncertain. CDR3 size: 13 residues. V gave up 2 bases and J gave up 7 bases, with 6 bases separating them. Germline CDR1 is SGHTA and CDR2 is FQGNSA. The CDR3, as DNA: TGTGCCAGCAGCTTAAGGATGAATTCACCCCTCCACTTT. This encodes CASSLRMNSPLHF.

This clonotype was seen ten or more times. The chain carries TRBV7-2 and TRBJ2-6, with 7 bases identical to TRBD2. The CDR3 is 18 amino acids. Germline assignment: CDR1 SGHTA and CDR2 FQGNSA. Germline trimming cut 5 bases from V and 2 bases from J; bases unmatched to any gene: 12. CDR3 bases: TGTGCCAGCAGCAGAACCCTTACTAGCGAAGCTGGGGCCAACGTCCTGACTTTC. Translating it yields CASSRTLTSEAGANVLTF.

This clonotype was detected a few times. V usage is TRBV20-1 and J usage is TRBJ2-7; no definite D call. This CDR3 is 17 amino acids long. Germline V gene lookup returns CDR1 DFQATT and CDR2 SNEGSKA (reference sequence). Trimming stripped 5 bases from V and 5 bases from J, with 28 bases between. The CDR3 spells CSARTPFSPKTLNEQYF. The CDR3 DNA reads as TGCAGTGCTCGCACCCCGTTCTCCCCCAAAACGTTAAACGAGCAGTACTTC.

In its sample, this clonotype was seen many times. The chain employs TRBV6-2 or TRBV6-3 and TRBJ2-7; TRBD2 matches at 13 bases. Germline CDR1 and CDR2: MNHEY and SVGEGT. The V gene end was trimmed by 6 bases and the J gene end by 2 bases; junction bases not matched to a gene: 4. This CDR3 spans 15 amino acids. Here the CDR3 DNA reads TGTGCCAGCAGAGTCGGACTAGCGGGAGCCTACGAGCAGTACTTC. Residues: CASRVGLAGAYEQYF.

The chain is built from TRBV12-3 or TRBV12-4 and TRBJ2-1; 7 nucleotides agree with TRBD1. This CDR3 region has 12 residues. After removal of 5 bases from V and 10 bases from J, the junction contained 5 bases not matched to a gene. The CDR3 region is CASSSRDREQFF. CDR3 DNA sequence: TGTGCCAGCAGTAGCCGGGACAGAGAGCAGTTCTTC.

This clonotype appeared many times. This chain uses TRBV12-3 or TRBV12-4 with TRBJ2-7; a weak D match, TRBD2 (5 bases). V lost 6 bases and J 4 bases, leaving 16 bases between the germline ends. The CDR3 has 14 residues. CDR3 in DNA: TGTGCCAGCAGCTCACAGTCAAGCGGTTACGAGCAGTACTTC. Its translation: CASSSQSSGYEQYF.

This clonotype appeared many times. The rearrangement uses TRBV29-1 and TRBJ2-2; 9 bases agree with TRBD1. Germline CDR1 is SQVTM and CDR2 is ANQGSEA. J was trimmed by 5 bases and V by 7 bases; bases with no gene match: 8. The CDR3 has 14 residues. The CDR3 reads CSAEGTGSTGELFF. CDR3 sequence (DNA): TGCAGCGCCGAGGGGACAGGGAGTACCGGGGAGCTGTTTTTT.

In this sample, this clonotype turned up many times. The rearrangement uses TRBV19 and TRBJ2-7; no firm D call. V lost 3 bases and J 3 bases, leaving 9 bases between the germline ends. CDR1 and CDR2 (germline): LNHDA, SQIVND (reference sequence). This CDR3 is built from 13 residues. CDR3 loop: CASSMFGDYEQYF. Here the CDR3 DNA reads TGTGCCAGTAGTATGTTTGGGGACTACGAGCAGTACTTC.

This clonotype has a count of ten or more. The rearrangement joins TRBV9 to TRBJ1-5; D might be TRBD1 (6 bases). Germline V gene sequence: CDR1 SGDLS, CDR2 YYNGEE. This CDR3 region has 14 residues. V was clipped by 0 bases and J by 7 bases, with 11 bases between them. The CDR3 DNA follows: TGTGCCAGCAGCGTAGGTGCAGGGGAACAGCCCCAGCATTTT. This encodes CASSVGAGEQPQHF. The full variable domain, in which reference TRBV9 and TRBJ1-5 provide the parts outside the CDR3, is DSGVTQTPKHLITATGQRVTLRCSPRSGDLSVYWYQQSLDQGLQFLIQYYNGEERAKGNILERFSAQQFPDLHSELNLSSLELGDSALYFCASSVGAGEQPQHFGDGTRLSIL.

This clonotype appeared many times. The chain links TRBV7-2 to TRBJ2-3; 9 bases map to TRBD2. This CDR3 spans 16 amino acids. CDR1 SGHTA and CDR2 FQGNSA come from the germline V gene. Unmatched junction bases numbered 3, after V lost 1 base and J lost 1 base. CDR3 sequence (DNA): TGTGCCAGCAGCTTAGTAGCGGGAGAGGGCACAGATACGCAGTATTTT. Protein product: CASSLVAGEGTDTQYF.

The J gene is TRBJ1-1, the V gene TRBV29-1; TRBD1 is a possible D gene (5 bases). The V end lost 6 bases, the J end lost 9 bases, and 20 bases lay between the germline ends. This CDR3 comprises 13 residues. Germline V gene sequence: CDR1 SQVTM, CDR2 ANQGSEA. The CDR3 here is CSVTLRESGQAFF. CDR3 nucleotide sequence: TGCAGCGTAACCCTCAGGGAATCAGGGCAAGCTTTCTTT.

This clonotype was counted many times. One end of the junction does not line up with germline, which may come from a read error. The J gene is TRBJ2-7, the V gene TRBV28; D is ambiguous. The CDR3 is 15 amino acids. Germline lookup yields CDR1 MDHEN and CDR2 SYDVKM. The CDR3 coding sequence is TGTGCCAGCAGATCGGGTGGGGTCACCTCCTCCGAGCAGTACTTC. Translation: CASRSGGVTSSEQYF. The whole variable domain, filled in from reference TRBV28 and TRBJ2-7, reads DVKVTQSSRYLVKRTGEKVFLECVQDMDHENMFWYRQDPGLGLRLIYFSYDVKMKEKGDIPEGYSVSREKKERFSLILESASTNQTSMYLCASRSGGVTSSEQYFGPGTRLTVT.

This clonotype was seen repeatedly, ten times or more. This chain connects TRBV29-1 to TRBJ2-7; tentative D call: TRBD1 (5 bases). With 6 bases removed from V and 2 bases from J, the gap between germline ends came to 14 bases. Germline CDR1 and CDR2: SQVTM and ANQGSEA. The CDR3 runs 13 residues. CDR3 DNA sequence: TGCAGCGTCATGGACAATTTCGCCTACGAGCAGTACTTC. Encoded protein: CSVMDNFAYEQYF.

This clonotype was detected ten times or more. At one boundary the junction diverges from the germline segment, which might be a read error. The rearrangement uses TRBV29-1 and TRBJ1-4, with D unclear. The CDR3 totals 16 residues. Germline V gene data show CDR1 as SQVTM and CDR2 as ANQGSEA. CDR3 loop: CRVEEGMGGTNEKLFF. As DNA, the CDR3 is TGCAGAGTTGAAGAAGGAATGGGCGGGACTAATGAAAAACTGTTTTTT.

This clonotype was seen at least ten times. V usage is TRBV7-3 and J usage is TRBJ2-2; 12 bases fit TRBD1. CDR3 length: 15 amino acids. CDR1 is SGHTA, CDR2 FQGTGA, per germline. The trim removed 8 bases at V and 7 bases at J, leaving 8 bases unmatched. CDR3 residues: CASSTGTGGHGELFF. DNA for the CDR3: TGTGCCAGCTCTACTGGGACAGGGGGCCACGGGGAGCTGTTTTTT.